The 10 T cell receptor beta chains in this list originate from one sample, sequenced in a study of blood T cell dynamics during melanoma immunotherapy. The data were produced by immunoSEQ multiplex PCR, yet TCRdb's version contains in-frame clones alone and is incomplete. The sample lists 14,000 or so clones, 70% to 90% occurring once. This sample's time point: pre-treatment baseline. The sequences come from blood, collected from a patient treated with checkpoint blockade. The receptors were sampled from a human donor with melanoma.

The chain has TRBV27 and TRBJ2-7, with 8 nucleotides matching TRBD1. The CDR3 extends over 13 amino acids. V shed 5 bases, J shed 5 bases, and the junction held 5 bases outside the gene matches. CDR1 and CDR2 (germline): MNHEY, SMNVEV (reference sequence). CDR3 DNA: TGTGCCAGCAGTCGGAGACAGGGGAACGAGCAGTACTTC. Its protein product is CASSRRQGNEQYF.

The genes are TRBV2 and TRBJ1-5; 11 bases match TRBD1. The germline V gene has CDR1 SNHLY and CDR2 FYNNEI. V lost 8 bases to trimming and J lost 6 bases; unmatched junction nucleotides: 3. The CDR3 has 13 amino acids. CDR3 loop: CASGGQGGQPQHF. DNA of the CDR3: TGTGCCAGCGGGGGACAGGGGGGTCAGCCCCAGCATTTT.

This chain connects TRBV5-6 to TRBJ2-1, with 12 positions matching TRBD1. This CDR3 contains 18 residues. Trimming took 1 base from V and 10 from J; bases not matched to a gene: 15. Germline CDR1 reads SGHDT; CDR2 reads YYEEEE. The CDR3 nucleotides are TGTGCCAGCAGCTTGCAACGGGTTATGGGACAGGGGGCGGCGGAGCAGTTCTTC. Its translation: CASSLQRVMGQGAAEQFF.

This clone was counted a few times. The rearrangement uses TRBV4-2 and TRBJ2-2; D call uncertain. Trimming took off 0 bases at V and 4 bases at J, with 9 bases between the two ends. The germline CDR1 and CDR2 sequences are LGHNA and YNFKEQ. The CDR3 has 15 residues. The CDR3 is CASSQDSGSTGELFF. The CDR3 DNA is TGTGCCAGCAGCCAAGATTCTGGGTCCACCGGGGAGCTGTTTTTT.

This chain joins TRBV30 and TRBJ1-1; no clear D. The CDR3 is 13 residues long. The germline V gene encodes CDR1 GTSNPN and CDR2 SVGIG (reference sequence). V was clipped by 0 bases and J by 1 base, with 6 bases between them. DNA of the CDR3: TGTGCCTGGAGTGTACTGGGGAACACTGAAGCTTTCTTT. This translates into CAWSVLGNTEAFF.

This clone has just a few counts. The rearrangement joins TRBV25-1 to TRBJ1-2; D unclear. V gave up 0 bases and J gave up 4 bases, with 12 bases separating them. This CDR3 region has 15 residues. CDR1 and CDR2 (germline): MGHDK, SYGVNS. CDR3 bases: TGTGCCAGCAGTGAATATGGAGCAGGAGGCTATGGCTACACCTTC. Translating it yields CASSEYGAGGYGYTF.

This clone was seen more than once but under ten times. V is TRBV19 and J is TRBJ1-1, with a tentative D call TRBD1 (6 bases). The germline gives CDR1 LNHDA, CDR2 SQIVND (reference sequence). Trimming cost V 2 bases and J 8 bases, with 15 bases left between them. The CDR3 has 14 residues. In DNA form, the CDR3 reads TGTGCCAGTAGTATACCCTCCACAGGGAGAGAAGCTTTCTTT. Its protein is CASSIPSTGREAFF.

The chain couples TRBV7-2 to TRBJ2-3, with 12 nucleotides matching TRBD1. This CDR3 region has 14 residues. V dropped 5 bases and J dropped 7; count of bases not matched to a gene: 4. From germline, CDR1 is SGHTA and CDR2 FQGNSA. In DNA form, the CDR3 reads TGTGCCAGCAGCCCGGGACAGGGGGCAAATACGCAGTATTTT. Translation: CASSPGQGANTQYF.

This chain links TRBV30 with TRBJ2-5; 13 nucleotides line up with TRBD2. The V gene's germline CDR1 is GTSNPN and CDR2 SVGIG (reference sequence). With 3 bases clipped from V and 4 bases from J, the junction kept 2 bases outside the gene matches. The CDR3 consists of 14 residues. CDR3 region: CAWSTSGGGETQYF. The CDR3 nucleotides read TGTGCCTGGAGCACTAGCGGGGGGGGAGAGACCCAGTACTTC.

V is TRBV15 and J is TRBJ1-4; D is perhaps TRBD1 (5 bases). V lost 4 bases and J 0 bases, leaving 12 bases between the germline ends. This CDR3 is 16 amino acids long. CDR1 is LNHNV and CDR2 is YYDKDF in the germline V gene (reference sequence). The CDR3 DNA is TGTGCCACCAGCACCGGGGACCGGGCAACTAATGAAAAACTGTTTTTT. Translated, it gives CATSTGDRATNEKLFF.